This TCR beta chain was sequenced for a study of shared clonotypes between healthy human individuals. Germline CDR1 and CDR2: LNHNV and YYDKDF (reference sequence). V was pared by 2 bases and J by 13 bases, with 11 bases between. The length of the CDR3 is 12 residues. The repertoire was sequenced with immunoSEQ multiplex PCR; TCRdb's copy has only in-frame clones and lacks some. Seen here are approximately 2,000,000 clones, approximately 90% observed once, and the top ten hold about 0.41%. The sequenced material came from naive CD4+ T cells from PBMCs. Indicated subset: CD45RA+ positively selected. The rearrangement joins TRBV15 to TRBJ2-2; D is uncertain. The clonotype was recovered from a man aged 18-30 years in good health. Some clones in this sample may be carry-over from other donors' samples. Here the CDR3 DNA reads TGTGCCACCAGCAGAACCTCGAAGGCGCTGTTTTTT. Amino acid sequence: CATSRTSKALFF.